These 16 T cell receptor beta chains were all obtained from the same sample, sequenced in a study of low-dose radiotherapy and immunotherapy resistance in tumors (dated by TCRdb to 2022 to 2024). Data came from an Illumina HiSeq 2500. To make first-strand cDNA, Superscript III was used along with a set of TRAV- and TRBV-specific primers so that both the TCRalpha and TCRbeta chains were covered. TCRs were amplified with Phusion for around 21 PCR cycles, with a constant-region primer paired with the adapter attached to the V primers. TCRdb trimmed the raw reads at Q25, called clones with MiXCR and kept productive beta chains. Each record represents a unique CDR3 protein, reported with the most common genes and DNA among its rows. Within this sample are about 82,000 distinct CDR3 sequences, with approximately 17% of them counted one time only. In total, the top ten clones hold 5% to 7% of the sample.

The label giving this sample's time point can be read as: before trial treatment. The source was PBMCs, collected before treatment. The origin of the receptors is a male donor with prostate cancer.

This clonotype was counted many times. The chain recombines TRBV7-6 with TRBJ2-2; D may be TRBD1 (5 bases). Germline CDR1 is SGHVS and CDR2 is FNYEAQ. Trimming took off 1 base at V and 1 base at J, with 16 bases between the two ends. The CDR3 is 18 amino acids. This CDR3 is CASSLEVPDRLNTGELFF. The CDR3 DNA follows: TGTGCCAGCAGCTTAGAGGTACCCGACAGACTGAACACCGGGGAGCTGTTTTTT.

This clonotype was detected many times. This chain links TRBV4-1 with TRBJ1-2, with D unresolved. Germline V gene lookup returns CDR1 MGHRA and CDR2 YSYEKL. V was pared by 4 bases and J by 4 bases, with 22 bases between. This CDR3 has 17 residues. This chain's CDR3 is CASSLTDRLAELYGYTF. Written as DNA, the CDR3 is TGCGCCAGCAGCCTAACCGATAGGTTGGCGGAACTCTATGGCTACACCTTC.

This clonotype was detected many times. The gene calls are TRBV7-9 and TRBJ1-4, with 8 bases that match TRBD1. Germline V gene lookup returns CDR1 SEHNR and CDR2 FQNEAQ (reference sequence). This CDR3 has 15 residues. V dropped 5 bases and J dropped 7; count of bases not matched to a gene: 9. The CDR3 DNA follows: TGTGCCAGCAGCGACGACAGGGGTCTACGTGAAAAACTGTTTTTT. Its translation: CASSDDRGLREKLFF.

This clonotype was seen repeatedly, ten times or more. The CDR3: CSASSQGPYEQYF. The CDR3 nucleotides read TGCAGTGCTAGTTCGCAGGGACCCTACGAGCAGTACTTC. V is TRBV20-1 and J is TRBJ2-7; the D gene could be TRBD1 or TRBD2 (5 bases each). Trimming stripped 3 bases from V and 2 bases from J, with 11 bases between. The CDR3 has 13 amino acids. Germline V gives CDR1 DFQATT, CDR2 SNEGSKA (reference sequence).

Many counts were recorded for this clonotype. This rearrangement joins TRBV10-3 to TRBJ1-2; D is unclear. Germline lookup yields CDR1 ENHRY and CDR2 SYGVKD. This CDR3 contains 12 residues. With 4 bases removed from V and 2 bases from J, the gap between germline ends came to 5 bases. CDR3 bases: TGTGCCATCAGTGCAGGAAACTATGGCTACACCTTC. This gives the protein CAISAGNYGYTF.

In its sample, this clonotype was seen many times. The chain employs TRBV7-6 and TRBJ2-1; 9 bases map to TRBD1. This CDR3 comprises 16 residues. Germline CDR1 and CDR2: SGHVS and FNYEAQ. Trimming at V came to 5 bases and at J to 7 bases, leaving 12 bases not matched to a gene. DNA for the CDR3: TGTGCCAGCAGCGATTACCGGGACAGGGCTACGAATGAGCAGTTCTTC. Its translation: CASSDYRDRATNEQFF.

This clonotype was seen many times. V gene TRBV7-3 combines with J gene TRBJ2-2, with 7 bases that match TRBD2. Losses at the gene ends were 4 bases for V and 5 bases for J; bases not matched to a gene: 7. Per the germline V gene, CDR1 is SGHTA and CDR2 is FQGTGA. The length of the CDR3 is 15 residues. For the CDR3, the DNA is TGTGCCAGCAGCTACCCTAGCGGAGATACCGGGGAGCTGTTTTTT. It translates to CASSYPSGDTGELFF.

This clonotype was seen repeatedly, ten times or more. The genes are TRBV5-1 and TRBJ1-5; 7 positions match TRBD1. Germline V gene data show CDR1 as SGHRS and CDR2 as YFSETQ. CDR3 length equals 17 residues. The V gene end was trimmed by 0 bases and the J gene end by 0 bases; junction bases not matched to a gene: 6. CDR3 protein: CASSLGQGGNSNQPQHF. CDR3 DNA: TGCGCCAGCAGCTTGGGACAGGGAGGCAATAGCAATCAGCCCCAGCATTTT.

This clonotype was detected ten times or more. V gene TRBV28 combines with J gene TRBJ2-1; TRBD2 matches 9 bases. J was trimmed by 2 bases and V by 2 bases; bases with no gene match: 13. Germline V gene sequence: CDR1 MDHEN, CDR2 SYDVKM. CDR3 length equals 19 residues. This CDR3 is CASSLPKVIAGVPYNEQFF. The CDR3 DNA reads TGTGCCAGCAGTTTACCAAAGGTGATAGCGGGAGTCCCCTACAATGAGCAGTTCTTC.

This clonotype was counted many times. CDR3 DNA sequence: TGTGCCAGCAGCGCCGGTGGGGCCAACGTCCTGACTTTC. Its protein product is CASSAGGANVLTF. The chain joins TRBV5-5 to TRBJ2-6; D is uncertain. The CDR3 has 13 residues. The germline V gene has CDR1 SGHKS and CDR2 YYEKEE (reference sequence). Trimming shortened V by 4 bases and J by 3 bases, and 5 bases separated the two germline ends.

The sample holds a few counts of this clonotype. CDR3 bases: TGTGCCAGCAGTTATGGGACCTCTGGAAACACCATATATTTT. Translation gives CASSYGTSGNTIYF. The gene calls are TRBV6-6 and TRBJ1-3; tentatively, D is TRBD1 (5 bases). Trimming removed 3 bases from V and 0 bases from J, with 6 bases in between. CDR3 length equals 14 residues. The V gene's germline CDR1 is MNHNY and CDR2 SVGAGI (reference sequence).

This clonotype was picked up many times. This chain joins TRBV10-3 and TRBJ1-4; no clear D gene. In germline, CDR1 is ENHRY, CDR2 SYGVKD. Between the trimmed V and J ends, which lost 0 bases and 0 bases, there was a span of 8 bases. This CDR3 is 16 amino acids long. The CDR3 DNA reads as TGTGCCATCAGTGAGTCCCGCCGGACAACTAATGAAAAACTGTTTTTT. The encoded protein is CAISESRRTTNEKLFF.

This clonotype occurred many times. V usage is TRBV29-1 and J usage is TRBJ1-5; D remains ambiguous. The germline CDR1 and CDR2 sequences are SQVTM and ANQGSEA. With 6 bases removed from V and 2 bases from J, the gap between germline ends came to 14 bases. There are 14 residues in the CDR3. CDR3 nucleotides: TGCAGCGTACGCGCCGTGGGCGGCAATCAGCCCCAGCATTTT. Protein sequence: CSVRAVGGNQPQHF.

The table lists this clonotype with many counts. The CDR3, as DNA: TGTGCCAGCAGCCCCGGGGGGACACTTAATTCACCCCTCCACTTT. It specifies CASSPGGTLNSPLHF. V usage is TRBV7-9 and J usage is TRBJ1-6; D may be TRBD1 (6 bases). The V gene's germline CDR1 is SEHNR and CDR2 FQNEAQ (reference sequence). The CDR3 contains 15 residues. V was shortened by 5 bases and J by 6 bases, with 14 bases between the two germline ends.

This clonotype was detected ten times or more. DNA of the CDR3: TGCGCCAGCCGGACAGGGGGCCCCGGGGAGCTGTTTTTT. This sequence encodes CASRTGGPGELFF. This chain uses TRBV10-2 with TRBJ2-2, with TRBD1 identical over 11 bases. The CDR3 contains 13 residues. The germline V gene encodes CDR1 WSHSY and CDR2 SAAADI. Trimming at V came to 8 bases and at J to 6 bases, leaving 2 bases not matched to a gene.

This chain links TRBV5-5 with TRBJ2-2; D assignment may be TRBD1 or TRBD2 (5 bases each). The CDR3 covers 15 residues. The V and J ends lost 7 bases and 1 base respectively, with 14 bases between them. Germline CDR1 reads SGHKS; CDR2 reads YYEKEE (reference sequence). The DNA of the CDR3 is TGTGCCAGCCAAACCGGGACGGTGAACACCGGGGAGCTGTTTTTT. This gives the protein CASQTGTVNTGELFF.